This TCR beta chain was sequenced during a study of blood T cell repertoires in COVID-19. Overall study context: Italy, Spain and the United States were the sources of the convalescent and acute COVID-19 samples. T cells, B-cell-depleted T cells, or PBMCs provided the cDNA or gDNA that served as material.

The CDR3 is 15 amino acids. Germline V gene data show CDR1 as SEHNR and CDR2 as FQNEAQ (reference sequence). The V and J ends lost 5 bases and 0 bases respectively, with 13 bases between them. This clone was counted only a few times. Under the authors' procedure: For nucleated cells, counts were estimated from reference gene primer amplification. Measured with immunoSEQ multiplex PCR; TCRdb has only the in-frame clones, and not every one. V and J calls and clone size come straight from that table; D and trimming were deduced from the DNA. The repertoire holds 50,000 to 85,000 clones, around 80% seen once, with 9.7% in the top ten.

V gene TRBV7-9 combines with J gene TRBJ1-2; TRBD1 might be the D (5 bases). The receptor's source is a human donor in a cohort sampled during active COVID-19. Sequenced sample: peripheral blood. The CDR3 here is CASSPRQLANYGYTF. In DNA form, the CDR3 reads TGTGCCAGCAGCCCACGACAGCTAGCTAACTATGGCTACACCTTC.